This is a list of T cell receptor beta chains from one sample in a study of blood T cell repertoires in COVID-19. Profiling relied on immunoSEQ multiplex PCR, and the TCRdb table lists in-frame clones only, not all of them. Of 340,000 or so clones in the sample, over 75% were seen once. The material sequenced was peripheral blood. These receptors all come from a man in his fifties or sixties with active or convalescent COVID-19. CDR3s include the opening cysteine and the closing phenylalanine or tryptophan. The D gene is left open where the match is weak. Size is omitted from some rows. Given values are once, few, many or a class for expanded clones.

.,TRBD1,TRBJ2-7,TRBV30,TGTGCCTGGAGCAATAACAGGGGGACCTACGAGCAGTACTTC,CAWSNNRGTYEQYF
.,.,TRBJ1-5,TRBV2,TGTGCCAGCAGGAGGGAGGGGAATCAGCCCCAGCATTTT,CASRREGNQPQHF
.,.,TRBJ1-2,TRBV7-9,TGTGCCAGCAGCTTACTCGGGAACTATGGCTACACCTTC,CASSLLGNYGYTF
once,.,TRBJ1-4,TRBV5-6,TGTGCCAGCAGCCAACGGGGAGGGCCCCAGACTAATGAAAAACTGTTTTTT,CASSQRGGPQTNEKLFF
.,.,TRBJ2-5,TRBV5-6,TGTGCCAGCAGTCCCGACCGGGGAATCCAAGAGACCCAGTACTTC,CASSPDRGIQETQYF
.,TRBD1,TRBJ1-5,TRBV27,TGTGCCAGCGGAATCCCCGGGACAGGTCATCAGCCCCAGCATTTT,CASGIPGTGHQPQHF
.,.,TRBJ1-2,TRBV19,TGTGCCAGTAAGACGGGCTATGGCTACACCTTC,CASKTGYGYTF
few,TRBD1,TRBJ2-5,TRBV4-1,TGCGCCAGCAGCCAAGGGGACAGGGTCGGAGAGACCCAGTACTTC,CASSQGDRVGETQYF
.,TRBD1,TRBJ2-3,TRBV5-6,TGTGCCAGCAGCTTAGGGACAGGGATAGATACGCAGTATTTT,CASSLGTGIDTQYF
.,.,TRBJ1-4,TRBV24-1,TGTGCCACCAGTGATAACACCAACAGGTTTCCTGAAAAACTGTTTTTT,CATSDNTNRFPEKLFF
.,.,TRBJ2-4,TRBV6-5,TGTGCCACAACACTCGTAAGGGGGGGGGACATTCAGTACTTC,CATTLVRGGDIQYF
.,.,TRBJ1-2,TRBV2,TGTGCCAGCAGTAACGTCCCGGGACACGGCTACACCTTC,CASSNVPGHGYTF
.,TRBD1,TRBJ2-5,TRBV11-2,TGTGCCAGCAGCCCCACTCCCGGGACAGGGGGATTCGAGACCCAGTACTTC,CASSPTPGTGGFETQYF
.,TRBD1,TRBJ2-7,TRBV7-9,TGTGCCAGCAGCAAAGTTACCCGACAGGGTGGGTACGAGCAGTACTTC,CASSKVTRQGGYEQYF
.,TRBD1,TRBJ1-4,TRBV6-5,TGTGCCAGCAGTTACTCGACAGGGGGTAGAGGTGAAAAACTGTTTTTT,CASSYSTGGRGEKLFF
.,TRBD2,TRBJ2-7,TRBV5-1,TGCGCCAGCAGCTTGGGGACTAGCGGGAGTACAACCTACGAGCAGTACTTC,CASSLGTSGSTTYEQYF
.,.,TRBJ2-2,TRBV5-1,TGCGCCAGCAGCTTGTCTAGTCCGGGCACCGGGGAGCTGTTTTTT,CASSLSSPGTGELFF